These T cell receptor beta chains were read from a single sample in a study of cytomegalovirus exposure and HLA in healthy donors. Assay: immunoSEQ multiplex PCR; the TCRdb copy retains only in-frame clones and omits some. The sample contains 90,000 to 150,000 clones, 65% to 85% of which appear only once. Material: PBMCs. Source of these receptors: a middle-aged woman in good health and CMV-seropositive. Both conserved end residues are part of each CDR3. D genes are given only for firm matches. Not every row has a clone size; where given, it reads once, few, many or a size class.

TRBV5-6	TRBD1	TRBJ1-1	.	CASRWTGGTEAFF	TGTGCCAGCAGATGGACAGGAGGAACTGAAGCTTTCTTT
TRBV7-6	.	TRBJ2-1	.	CASRHDTVDNEQFF	TGTGCCAGCAGGCACGACACGGTAGACAATGAGCAGTTCTTC
TRBV5-4	TRBD1	TRBJ1-1	.	CASSTGQGWTEAFF	TGTGCCAGCAGCACGGGACAGGGCTGGACTGAAGCTTTCTTT
TRBV5-4	TRBD2	TRBJ2-1	.	CASTRGLGLAGQSSYNEQFF	TGTGCCAGCACCCGGGGACTGGGACTAGCGGGACAAAGCTCCTACAATGAGCAGTTCTTC
TRBV27	.	TRBJ1-3	.	CASSSYLSSGNTIYF	TGTGCCAGCAGTTCGTATCTAAGCTCTGGAAACACCATATATTTT
TRBV10-3	TRBD2	TRBJ2-3	.	CAISPFSGGKFRTDTQYF	TGTGCCATCAGTCCTTTTAGCGGGGGGAAATTTCGCACAGATACGCAGTATTTT
TRBV14	TRBD2	TRBJ2-1	.	CASSHFQAGGSYNEQFF	TGTGCCAGCAGCCATTTCCAGGCGGGAGGTTCCTACAATGAGCAGTTCTTC
TRBV19	.	TRBJ1-1	.	CASSLSLNTEAFF	TGTGCCAGTAGTCTAAGCCTGAACACTGAAGCTTTCTTT
TRBV6-5	TRBD1	TRBJ1-4	.	CASSYFQGANEKLFF	TGTGCCAGCAGTTACTTCCAGGGGGCGAATGAAAAACTGTTTTTT
TRBV30	TRBD1	TRBJ2-7	.	CAWSRDRGREQYF	TGTGCCTGGAGCCGGGACAGGGGGCGAGAGCAGTACTTC
TRBV7-9	.	TRBJ1-1	few	CASSLGQGTAFF	TGTGCCAGCAGCTTAGGGCAGGGCACCGCTTTCTTT
TRBV5-1	.	TRBJ1-3	.	CASSLGSAEGVTIYF	TGCGCCAGCAGCTTGGGCAGTGCAGAGGGGGTCACCATATATTTT
TRBV9	TRBD1	TRBJ2-7	few	CASSVARTGYEQYF	TGTGCCAGCAGCGTAGCTAGGACAGGCTACGAGCAGTACTTC
TRBV30	.	TRBJ1-2	.	CAWRVGFDYGYTF	TGTGCCTGGAGGGTCGGGTTTGACTATGGCTACACCTTC
TRBV19	TRBD1	TRBJ2-7	.	CASTGTGASYEQYF	TGTGCCAGTACCGGGACAGGGGCCTCCTACGAGCAGTACTTC
TRBV29-1	TRBD1	TRBJ1-4	few	CSATVTGANEKLFF	TGCAGCGCAACAGTGACAGGGGCTAATGAAAAACTGTTTTTT
TRBV7-3	.	TRBJ2-3	.	CASSFGGRGGRTDTQYF	TGTGCCAGCAGCTTCGGAGGGAGGGGGGGGCGCACAGATACGCAGTATTTT
TRBV28	.	TRBJ2-7	.	CASSSQPGEQYF	TGTGCCAGCAGTTCCCAGCCGGGGGAGCAGTACTTC
TRBV7-2	.	TRBJ2-3	.	CASSSGGTSTDTQYF	TGTGCCAGCAGCTCCGGGGGTACTAGCACAGATACGCAGTATTTT
TRBV12-5	TRBD1	TRBJ2-1	.	CASGFGQGAGEQFF	TGTGCTAGTGGCTTCGGACAGGGGGCGGGTGAGCAGTTCTTC
TRBV7-8	TRBD2	TRBJ2-2	.	CASSLSESGSLWINTGELFF	TGTGCCAGCAGCCTCTCCGAAAGCGGGAGCCTTTGGATAAACACCGGGGAGCTGTTTTTT
TRBV9	.	TRBJ2-3	.	CASSVSAELTTDTQYF	TGTGCCAGCAGCGTCTCGGCGGAGCTAACCACAGATACGCAGTATTTT